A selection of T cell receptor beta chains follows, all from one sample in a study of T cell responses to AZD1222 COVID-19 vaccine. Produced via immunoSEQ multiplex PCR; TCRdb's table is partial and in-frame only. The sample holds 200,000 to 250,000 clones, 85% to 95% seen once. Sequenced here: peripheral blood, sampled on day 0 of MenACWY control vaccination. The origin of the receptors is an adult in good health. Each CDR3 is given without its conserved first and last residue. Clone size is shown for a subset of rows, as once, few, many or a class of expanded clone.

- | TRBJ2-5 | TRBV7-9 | ASSTGTSMAETQY
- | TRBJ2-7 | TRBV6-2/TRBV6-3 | ASSPTGASSYEQY
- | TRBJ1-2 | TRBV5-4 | ASSFPRDGYT
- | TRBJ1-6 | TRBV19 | ASSFRTENSPLH
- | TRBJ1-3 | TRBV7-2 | ASSLAQTISGNTIY
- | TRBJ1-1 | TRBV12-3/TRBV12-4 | ASSRRGATEAF
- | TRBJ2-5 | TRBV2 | ASSLGGSETQY
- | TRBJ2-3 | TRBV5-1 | ASSHGTGGTDTQY
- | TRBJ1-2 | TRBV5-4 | ASSRQGNYGYT
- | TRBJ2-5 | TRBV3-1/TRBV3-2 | ASSQKTGLPQETQY
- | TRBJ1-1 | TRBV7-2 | ASSYRDPNTEAF
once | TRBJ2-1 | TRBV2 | ASRENRGRKGNEQF
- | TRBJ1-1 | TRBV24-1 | ATLGRVGTEAF
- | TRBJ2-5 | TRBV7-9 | ASSFHLTSEETQY
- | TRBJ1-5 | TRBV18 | ASSLTRDQPQH
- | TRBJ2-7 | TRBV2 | ASRPVRAGTSYEQY
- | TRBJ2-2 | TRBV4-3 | ASSRVGTGRGELF
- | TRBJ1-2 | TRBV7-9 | ASSFVDPTARGYT
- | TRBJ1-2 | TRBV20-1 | SASYRDIIFGGYT
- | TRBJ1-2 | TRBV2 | ASSSLVSYGYT
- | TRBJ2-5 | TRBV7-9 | ASSSHTSRTQETQY
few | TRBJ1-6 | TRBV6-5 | ASSYSEVSPLH
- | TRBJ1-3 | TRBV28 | ASSPPAFRGNTIY
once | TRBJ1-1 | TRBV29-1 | SVGGLRGLGTEAF
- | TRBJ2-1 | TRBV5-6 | ASRGYNEQF
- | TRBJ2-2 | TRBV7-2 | ASSYLAGGTSGELF
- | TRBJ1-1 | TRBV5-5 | ASSLGTNTEAF
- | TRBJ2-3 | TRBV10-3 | APRERGNTDTQY
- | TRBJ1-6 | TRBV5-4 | ASSLEQGLNSPLH
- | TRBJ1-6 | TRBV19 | ASSMQRTVNSPLH
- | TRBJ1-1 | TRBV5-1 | ASTLQGSNTEAF
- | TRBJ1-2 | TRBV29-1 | SVEHDLWGYGYT
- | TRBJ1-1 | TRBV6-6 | ASILGGTTEAF
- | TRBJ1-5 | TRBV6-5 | ASSRDRGRNQPQH
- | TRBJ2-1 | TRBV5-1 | ASSLEVGSLNEQF
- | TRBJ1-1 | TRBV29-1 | SVARGDTEAF